This TCR beta chain came from a study of T cell responses to AZD1222 COVID-19 vaccine. Timing groups of about 4 and about 12 weeks for second doses were pooled. The protocol was immunoSEQ multiplex PCR, while the TCRdb copy is restricted to in-frame clones and leaves out a portion. Here the sample spans 150,000 to 200,000 clones, approximately 94% being singletons. For this clone: The antigen is undetermined.

Study-level findings and limits: Only five or six individuals given AZD1222 were seropositive at baseline.

Germline V CDR1 and CDR2: MDHEN, SYDVKM. The CDR3 extends over 16 amino acids. V shed 1 base, J shed 4 bases, and the junction held 5 bases outside the gene matches. The rearrangement uses TRBV28 and TRBJ2-7; TRBD1 aligns across 12 bases. The material sequenced was peripheral blood, taken 28 days after the second AZD1222 dose. The sequence was obtained from an adult who received the AZD1222 COVID-19 vaccine. This CDR3 is CASSLLGDRGLYEQYF. In nucleotides, the CDR3 is TGTGCCAGCAGTTTATTAGGGGACAGGGGGCTTTACGAGCAGTACTTC.